One sample yielded the 9 T cell receptor beta chains listed below, sequenced in a study of PD-1 blockade in classical Hodgkin lymphoma. The assay was immunoSEQ multiplex PCR, and TCRdb's table has in-frame clones only and misses some. The profile shows fewer than 90,000 clones, about nine tenths of them singletons. Every patient experienced relapse after autologous stem cell transplantation, and brentuximab vedotin exposure varied. Sequencing used peripheral blood mononuclear cells (PBMCs), obtained at baseline. Every receptor here comes from a human donor with classical Hodgkin lymphoma.

This sequence joins TRBV11-2 and TRBJ2-1, with D possibly being TRBD2 (5 bases). Deletions cut 5 bases from V and 8 bases from J, with 13 bases between. The germline CDR1 and CDR2 sequences are SGHAT and FQNNGV. This CDR3 is 13 amino acids long. CDR3 residues: CASSALLRDEQFF. CDR3 sequence (DNA): TGTGCCAGCAGCGCCCTTCTGCGGGATGAGCAGTTCTTC.

This chain uses TRBV4-2 with TRBJ2-1; 8 nucleotides line up with TRBD2. Unmatched junction bases numbered 8, after V lost 0 bases and J lost 10 bases. The CDR3 spans 15 residues. The germline V gene encodes CDR1 LGHNA and CDR2 YNFKEQ. This CDR3 is CASSQEWPGLAEQFF. The CDR3 DNA follows: TGTGCCAGCAGCCAAGAATGGCCCGGACTAGCCGAGCAGTTCTTC.

V gene TRBV19 combines with J gene TRBJ1-1; TRBD1 aligns across 9 bases. The CDR3 covers 14 residues. Germline V gene sequence: CDR1 LNHDA, CDR2 SQIVND (reference sequence). The V segment lost 10 bases and the J segment 0 bases; nucleotides outside the gene matches: 6. DNA for the CDR3: TGTGCCACCAGACAGGGGGGATTGAACACTGAAGCTTTCTTT. It encodes CATRQGGLNTEAFF.

This clone has a single count. The rearrangement uses TRBV5-1 and TRBJ1-1; perhaps TRBD1 as D (5 bases). Trimming removed 4 bases from V and 4 bases from J, with 17 bases in between. This CDR3 comprises 15 residues. Germline-derived CDR1 and CDR2 are SGHRS and YFSETQ. The CDR3 nucleotides are TGCGCCAGCAGCGGAACAGGTTATGTGGGCACTGAAGCTTTCTTT. It specifies CASSGTGYVGTEAFF. Full variable domain (rest looked up from reference TRBV5-1 and TRBJ1-1): KAGVTQTPRYLIKTRGQQVTLSCSPISGHRSVSWYQQTPGQGLQFLFEYFSETQRNKGNFPGRFSGRQFSNSRSEMNVSTLELGDSALYLCASSGTGYVGTEAFFGQGTRLTVV.

This clone was counted once. The V and J genes are TRBV6-1 and TRBJ1-2; D is uncertain. Trimming stripped 4 bases from V and 3 bases from J, with 6 bases between. Per the germline V gene, CDR1 is MNHNS and CDR2 is SASEGT. The CDR3 totals 12 residues. The CDR3 coding sequence is TGTGCCAGCAGTGGCCGGGACTATGGCTACACCTTC. Amino acid sequence: CASSGRDYGYTF.

V is TRBV7-9 and J is TRBJ2-1; no reliable D call. CDR1 and CDR2 from the germline V gene are SEHNR and FQNEAQ (reference sequence). The CDR3 runs to 13 residues. Trimming removed 0 bases at V and 4 bases at J, with 4 bases between. DNA of the CDR3: TGTGCCAGCAGCTTAGCCCTTTACAATGAGCAGTTCTTC. Translated: CASSLALYNEQFF.

The V gene is TRBV18, the J gene TRBJ1-3; D is uncertain. Germline CDR1 and CDR2: KGHSH and LQKENI. V shed 3 bases and J shed 7 bases, with 4 bases lying between them. There are 11 residues in the CDR3. The CDR3 reads CASSPGNTIYF. The DNA for the CDR3 is TGTGCCAGCTCACCCGGGAACACCATATATTTT. Full variable domain (missing parts from reference TRBV18 and TRBJ1-3): NAGVMQNPRHLVRRRGQEARLRCSPMKGHSHVYWYRQLPEEGLKFMVYLQKENIIDESGMPKERFSAEFPKEGPSILRIQQVVRGDSAAYFCASSPGNTIYFGEGSWLTVV.

This chain links TRBV7-2 with TRBJ2-3; no clear D gene. V was shortened by 1 base and J by 1 base, with 12 bases between the two germline ends. Per germline, CDR1 SGHTA and CDR2 FQGNSA. The CDR3 is 16 amino acids. The CDR3 loop is CASSLELVHGTDTQYF. The CDR3 DNA follows: TGTGCCAGCAGCTTAGAGTTGGTACACGGCACAGATACGCAGTATTTT. The whole variable domain, remainder taken from reference TRBV7-2 and TRBJ2-3, is GAGVSQSPSNKVTEKGKDVELRCDPISGHTALYWYRQSLGQGLEFLIYFQGNSAPDKSGLPSDRFSAERTGGSVSTLTIQRTQQEDSAVYLCASSLELVHGTDTQYFGPGTRLTVL.

J is TRBJ2-1 and V is TRBV19, with a tentative D call TRBD1 (5 bases). The germline CDR1 and CDR2 sequences are LNHDA and SQIVND (reference sequence). The length of the CDR3 is 16 residues. V was shortened by 2 bases and J by 5 bases, with 16 bases between the two germline ends. The CDR3 region has the DNA TGTGCCAGTAGTATACCCACAGGTTATTTCAACAATGAGCAGTTCTTC. Amino acid sequence: CASSIPTGYFNNEQFF.